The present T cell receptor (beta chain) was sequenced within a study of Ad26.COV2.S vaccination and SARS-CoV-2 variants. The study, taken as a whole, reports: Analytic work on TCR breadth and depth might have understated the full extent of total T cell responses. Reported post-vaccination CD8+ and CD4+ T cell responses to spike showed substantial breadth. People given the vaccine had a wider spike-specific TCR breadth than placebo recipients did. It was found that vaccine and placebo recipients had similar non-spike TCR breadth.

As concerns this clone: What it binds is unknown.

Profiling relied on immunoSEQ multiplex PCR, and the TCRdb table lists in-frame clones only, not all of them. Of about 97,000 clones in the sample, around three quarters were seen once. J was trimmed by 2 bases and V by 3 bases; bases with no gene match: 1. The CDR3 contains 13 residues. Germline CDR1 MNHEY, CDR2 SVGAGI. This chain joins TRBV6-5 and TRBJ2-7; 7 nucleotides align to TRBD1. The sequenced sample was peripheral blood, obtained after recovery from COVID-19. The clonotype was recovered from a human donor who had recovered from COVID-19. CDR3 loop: CASSYDRAYEQYF. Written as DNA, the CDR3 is TGTGCCAGCAGTTATGACAGGGCCTACGAGCAGTACTTC.